This TCR beta chain was recorded in a study of T cell repertoires in aging, cancer and after chemotherapy. Study background: Repeat sampling of healthy donors over several months to years showed clear clonal overlap.

The template was genomic DNA from peripheral blood, not RNA. Worth noting for this clonotype: Its antigen is currently unknown.

Rearranged V-D-J TRB sequences were amplified with a mixed TRB-A/B primer pool. TCRdb re-analysed the multiplex PCR reads in MiXCR, keeping a single row per CDR3 protein. The repertoire holds more than 7,000 distinct CDR3 sequences, with roughly 32% as singletons. The germline gives CDR1 SGHNT, CDR2 YYREEE (reference sequence). J lost 8 bases, V lost 4 bases, and 12 bases had no gene match. CDR3 length: 16 amino acids. Whole-study results and caveats: Across the chemotherapy interval, each cancer cohort showed higher median generation probability, suggesting thymic rebound. Compared with age-matched healthy donors, untreated hematological or solid cancer patients showed higher blood TCR clonality.

Sequenced input: blood. The source is a human donor in good health. The chain carries TRBV5-4 and TRBJ1-6; TRBD1 matches 7 bases. CDR3 residues: CASSQGGRGSYSPLHF. Written as DNA, the CDR3 is TGTGCCAGCAGCCAGGGGGGCAGGGGGAGTTATTCACCCCTCCACTTT.